This TCR beta chain emerged from a study of blood T cell repertoires in COVID-19 (dated by TCRdb to 2018 to 2020). Some background on the complete study: Samples from collaborators originated in the United States, Italy and Spain and spanned both the acute and convalescent phases of COVID-19. The dataset comprised deeply sampled blood TCRbeta repertoires from subjects exposed to, actively infected with, or recovered from COVID-19. The material from the prospective study consisted of cDNA or gDNA derived from T cells, B-cell-depleted T cells, or PBMCs. Sample metadata almost always included a de-identified subject ID, COVID-19 status, age in years and sex. The samples were drawn from the first 160 participants of the ongoing ImmuneRACE study and from over a thousand subjects provided by 6 global collaborators. HLA class I and class II types, where available, came from metadata supplied by the sample provider rather than from assay-based typing. The repertoires were released in a freely available public database intended as a resource for research on the immune response to SARS-CoV-2. The paper's findings and limits, for the study overall: How much clinical and demographic metadata was included differed by source and by participant, and the metadata was provided uncurated.

TCRbeta CDR3 regions were amplified from genomic DNA using the immunoSEQ Assay, a bias-controlled multiplex PCR. The authors processed their data as follows. Nucleated cell counts per sample were estimated from amplification of reference gene primers within the assay. Sequence reads were collapsed and filtered to measure the absolute abundance of every unique TCRbeta CDR3 rearrangement. For each sample, productive Simpson clonality was calculated by taking the square root of Simpson's diversity index across productive rearrangements. TCRdb mirrors the immuneACCESS table, restricted to in-frame sequences. Some clones are absent from its copies; in checked studies, under half trace to an unresolved V gene, and the reason for the others is unknown. V and J calls and clone size are as listed in that table; D and trimming were resolved from the DNA. For this sample there are hundreds of thousands of clones; around 91% appear just once. Together, the top ten hold 2.5% to 4% of the sample.

Regarding this clone: The target of this receptor is not known. Base qualities are not provided; no much larger clone lies one nucleotide away.

Samples from volunteer blood donors who had recovered from COVID-19 were contributed by a second Seattle source. The collaborating institutions used their own protocols to collect whole blood in K2EDTA tubes. For TCRbeta analysis, collaborators shipped samples as frozen whole blood, isolated PBMCs, or DNA extracted from either of those sample types. The germline V gene (reference sequence) yields GTSNPN for CDR1 and SVGIG for CDR2. The CDR3 numbers 15 residues from cysteine through phenylalanine. The kept DNA is CDR3 alone, 45 bases in frame from the first base. V is pruned by 4 bases and J by 2 bases, leaving 8 bases of the junction without a gene match.

This TCR derives from a woman younger than 35 who had recovered from COVID-19. Here the chain combines TRBV30 and TRBJ2-5, and 9 junctional nucleotides match TRBD2. Material for sequencing was peripheral blood. The DNA is as follows: TGTGCCTGGACCCCCGGTCTAGCGGGGCAAGAGACCCAGTACTTC. Translated, this is CAWTPGLAGQETQYF.